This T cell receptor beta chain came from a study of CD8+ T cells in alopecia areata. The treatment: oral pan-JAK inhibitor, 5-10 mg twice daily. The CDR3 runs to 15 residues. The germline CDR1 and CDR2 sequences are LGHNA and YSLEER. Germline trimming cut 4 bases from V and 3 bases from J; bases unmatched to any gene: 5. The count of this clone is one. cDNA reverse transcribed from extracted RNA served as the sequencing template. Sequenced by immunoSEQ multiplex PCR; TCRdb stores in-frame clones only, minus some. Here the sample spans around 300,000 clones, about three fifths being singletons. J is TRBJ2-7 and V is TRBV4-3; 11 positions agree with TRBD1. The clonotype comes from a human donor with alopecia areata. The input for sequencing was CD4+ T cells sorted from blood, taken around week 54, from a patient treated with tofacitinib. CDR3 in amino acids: CASSPSGTGGYEQYF. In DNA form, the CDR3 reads TGCGCCAGCAGCCCCTCCGGGACAGGGGGCTACGAGCAGTACTTC.